Following are 24 T cell receptor beta chains from one sample sequenced in a study of control samples from healthy donors and cancer patients. Produced via immunoSEQ multiplex PCR; TCRdb's table is partial and in-frame only. The table includes some 120,000 clones, 75% to 90% detected once. The sequenced sample was PBMCs. The receptors were gathered from a woman between 50 and 59 years old with colorectal cancer.

V is TRBV2 and J is TRBJ1-4; D might be TRBD1 (6 bases). The CDR3 runs 15 residues. Between the trimmed V and J ends, which lost 7 bases and 7 bases, there was a span of 19 bases. Germline V gives CDR1 SNHLY, CDR2 FYNNEI. The CDR3 spells CASKRNGAGVEKLFF. In DNA form, the CDR3 reads TGTGCCAGCAAGCGGAATGGAGCAGGGGTTGAAAAACTGTTTTTT.

This clone has only one observation. This rearrangement joins TRBV6-4 to TRBJ1-1; D is uncertain. The CDR3 has 13 amino acids. V lost 6 bases, J lost 2 bases, and 10 bases lay in between. Germline loops: CDR1 MRHNA, CDR2 SNTAGT. This chain's CDR3 is CASSVSLNTEAFF. The CDR3 DNA follows: TGTGCCAGCAGCGTCTCCTTAAACACTGAAGCTTTCTTT.

The chain links TRBV6-4 to TRBJ1-1; D possibly corresponds to TRBD1 (5 bases). This CDR3 is 15 amino acids long. From germline, CDR1 is MRHNA and CDR2 SNTAGT. Between the trimmed V and J ends, which lost 6 bases and 0 bases, there was a span of 14 bases. The CDR3 region has the DNA TGTGCCAGCAGCCCTGGGGGAGCTCTGAACACTGAAGCTTTCTTT. It yields the protein CASSPGGALNTEAFF.

V usage is TRBV28 and J usage is TRBJ1-2; D uncertain. V was pared by 8 bases and J by 8 bases, with 18 bases between. The CDR3 sequence is 13 residues long. Germline values: CDR1 MDHEN, CDR2 SYDVKM. CDR3: CASGNPDGWGYTF. The CDR3 region has the DNA TGTGCCAGCGGAAATCCAGACGGGTGGGGCTACACCTTC.

The chain joins TRBV28 to TRBJ1-3; D perhaps matches TRBD1 (6 bases). Trimming pared 8 bases from V and 4 bases from J, leaving 18 bases between. Looked up from germline, CDR1 is MDHEN and CDR2 is SYDVKM. This CDR3 region has 15 residues. This CDR3 reads CASHSGGAKGNTIYF. The CDR3 DNA is TGTGCCAGCCATTCGGGGGGCGCGAAGGGAAACACCATATATTTT.

The sample holds one count of this clone. The genes are TRBV28 and TRBJ1-1; maybe TRBD1 (6 bases). The V gene's germline CDR1 is MDHEN and CDR2 SYDVKM. CDR3 length: 17 amino acids. V dropped 8 bases and J dropped 1 base, with 23 bases sitting between them. DNA of the CDR3: TGTGCCAGCTGCCCTACTACAGGGTCTGGTTCGAACACTGAAGCTTTCTTT. Translation gives CASCPTTGSGSNTEAFF.

The genes are TRBV5-6 and TRBJ1-3; D gene ambiguous. Germline V gene data show CDR1 as SGHDT and CDR2 as YYEEEE. CDR3 length: 18 amino acids. Between the trimmed V and J ends, which lost 3 bases and 0 bases, there was a span of 19 bases. The CDR3, as DNA: TGTGCCAGCAGCTCTCCCTTGGGCAGTCCACACTCTGGAAACACCATATATTTT. This sequence encodes CASSSPLGSPHSGNTIYF.

This chain joins TRBV2 and TRBJ1-1; a weak D match, TRBD1 (5 bases). The V end lost 7 bases, the J end lost 5 bases, and 14 bases lay between the germline ends. Germline loops: CDR1 SNHLY, CDR2 FYNNEI. The CDR3 spans 13 residues. Here the CDR3 reads CASNFRGATEAFF. CDR3 nucleotide sequence: TGTGCCAGCAACTTCCGGGGCGCGACTGAAGCTTTCTTT.

The chain joins TRBV6-5 to TRBJ2-7; D ambiguous. The germline V and J ends were trimmed by 6 bases and 5 bases, with 14 bases remaining between them. Germline values: CDR1 MNHEY, CDR2 SVGAGI. There are 13 residues in the CDR3. The CDR3 region has the DNA TGTGCCAGCAGACCCGCCGGAATGCACGAGCAGTACTTC. Translating gives CASRPAGMHEQYF.

The genes are TRBV9 and TRBJ1-1; D uncertain. The CDR3 sequence is 13 residues long. CDR1 is SGDLS and CDR2 is YYNGEE in the germline V gene. V was trimmed by 3 bases and J by 6 bases, leaving 12 bases between them. CDR3 residues: CASSASVRAEAFF. The CDR3 DNA reads TGTGCCAGCAGCGCCTCGGTGAGGGCTGAAGCTTTCTTT. Based on the CDR3 plus reference TRBV9 and TRBJ1-1, the full variable domain is DSGVTQTPKHLITATGQRVTLRCSPRSGDLSVYWYQQSLDQGLQFLIQYYNGEERAKGNILERFSAQQFPDLHSELNLSSLELGDSALYFCASSASVRAEAFFGQGTRLTVV.

The V and J genes are TRBV10-1 and TRBJ2-7; unclear D gene. The CDR3 length is 13 residues. The germline CDR1 and CDR2 sequences are WNHNN and SYGVQD (reference sequence). Trimming removed 3 bases from V and 2 bases from J, with 8 bases in between. CDR3 sequence reads: CASSEGPAYEQYF. The DNA of the CDR3 is TGCGCCAGCAGTGAAGGGCCAGCCTACGAGCAGTACTTC.

The rearrangement links TRBV5-1 to TRBJ1-1; the D is unclear. V lost 5 bases and J lost 1, with 6 bases in between. Germline-derived CDR1 and CDR2 are SGHRS and YFSETQ. CDR3 length: 12 amino acids. The CDR3 loop is CASSEGNTEAFF. The CDR3 DNA reads TGCGCCAGCAGTGAGGGGAACACTGAAGCTTTCTTT.

This sequence joins TRBV24-1 and TRBJ2-1, with 9 nucleotides matching TRBD1. The CDR3 spans 16 residues. Looked up from germline, CDR1 is KGHDR and CDR2 is SFDVKD. The V and J ends lost 2 bases and 4 bases, in that order; junction bases with no gene match: 5. This CDR3 is CATSDSTGGAYNEQFF. Here the CDR3 DNA reads TGTGCCACCAGTGATTCTACAGGGGGCGCATACAATGAGCAGTTCTTC.

The chain recombines TRBV2 with TRBJ2-7; D unclear. V lost 4 bases, J lost 3 bases, and 7 bases lay in between. Germline V gene lookup returns CDR1 SNHLY and CDR2 FYNNEI. The CDR3 runs to 12 residues. The CDR3 nucleotides are TGTGCCAGCAGTGTTCAGAACTACGAGCAGTACTTC. Translation: CASSVQNYEQYF. The variable domain in full, completed from reference TRBV2 and TRBJ2-7, reads EPEVTQTPSHQVTQMGQEVILRCVPISNHLYFYWYRQILGQKVEFLVSFYNNEISEKSEIFDDQFSVERPDGSNFTLKIRSTKLEDSAMYFCASSVQNYEQYFGPGTRLTVT.

The CDR3 loop reads CASSSQSGTEAFF. The CDR3 region has the DNA TGTGCCAGCAGCTCACAGTCGGGCACTGAAGCTTTCTTT. The chain uses TRBV7-3 and TRBJ1-1; D gene ambiguous. Trimming cost V 4 bases and J 4 bases, with 10 bases left between them. The CDR3 has 13 amino acids. In germline, CDR1 is SGHTA, CDR2 FQGTGA.

The chain recombines TRBV15 with TRBJ2-7; D gene uncertain. V dropped 1 base and J dropped 2 bases, with 9 bases sitting between them. This CDR3 has 14 residues. Per the germline V gene, CDR1 is LNHNV and CDR2 is YYDKDF (reference sequence). The CDR3 DNA reads TGTGCCACCAGCAGAGCGGTCTTCCCCTACGAGCAGTACTTC. It specifies CATSRAVFPYEQYF.

The gene calls are TRBV13 and TRBJ2-2; D call uncertain. V lost 5 bases and J 4 bases, leaving 11 bases between the germline ends. Germline assignment: CDR1 PRHDT and CDR2 FYEKMQ (reference sequence). This CDR3 region has 14 residues. The CDR3, as DNA: TGTGCCAGCAGCCCGCGAACTTCCACCGGGGAGCTGTTTTTT. Encoded protein: CASSPRTSTGELFF.

The chain uses TRBV6-2 or TRBV6-3 and TRBJ1-5; 7 bases align to TRBD1. The CDR3 contains 16 residues. J lost 5 bases, V lost 6 bases, and 13 bases had no gene match. Germline V gene data show CDR1 as MNHEY and CDR2 as SVGEGT. Here the CDR3 reads CASSARGRVKDQPQHF. The DNA of the CDR3 is TGTGCCAGCAGCGCCAGGGGGAGAGTCAAGGATCAGCCCCAGCATTTT.

The chain has TRBV9 and TRBJ1-5; 7 nucleotides agree with TRBD1. V lost 4 bases, J lost 4 bases, and 2 bases stayed unmatched. Looked up from germline, CDR1 is SGDLS and CDR2 is YYNGEE. This CDR3 has 13 residues. The CDR3 bases are TGTGCCAGCAGCAGGACAGGTAATCAGCCCCAGCATTTT. Protein: CASSRTGNQPQHF.

The chain joins TRBV6-6 to TRBJ2-2; D not certain. The germline V gene has CDR1 MNHNY and CDR2 SVGAGI (reference sequence). V lost 2 bases and J lost 9, with 10 bases in between. The CDR3 contains 13 residues. CDR3 nucleotides: TGTGCCAGCAGTTACGGTCCGCACCGGGAGCTGTTTTTT. This sequence encodes CASSYGPHRELFF.

This chain uses TRBV19 with TRBJ2-5, with 9 nucleotides matching TRBD2. The CDR3 runs 16 residues. The ends lost 2 bases at V and 2 bases at J; junction bases unmatched: 6. Germline V lookup: CDR1 LNHDA, CDR2 SQIVND (reference sequence). CDR3 loop: CASSIKWLAGQETQYF. The CDR3, as DNA: TGTGCCAGTAGTATAAAGTGGCTAGCGGGGCAAGAGACCCAGTACTTC.

This sequence joins TRBV4-2 and TRBJ2-7; no reliable D call. Germline V lookup: CDR1 LGHNA, CDR2 YNFKEQ. Trimming shortened V by 4 bases and J by 7 bases, and 17 bases separated the two germline ends. The CDR3 has 14 amino acids. The chain's CDR3 is CASSRNWGAEEQYF. The CDR3 DNA reads TGTGCCAGCAGCCGCAATTGGGGTGCTGAAGAGCAGTACTTC.

The chain has TRBV5-5 and TRBJ2-7, with a weak D call TRBD1 (6 bases). In germline, CDR1 is SGHKS, CDR2 YYEKEE (reference sequence). The CDR3 has 12 amino acids. The V gene lost 3 bases and the J gene lost 5 bases, with 9 bases spanning the gap. The CDR3 nucleotides read TGTGCCAGCAGCTCCAGACAGGACGAGCAGTACTTC. This encodes CASSSRQDEQYF.

The chain carries TRBV11-2 and TRBJ1-2, with D hard to call. The germline V and J ends were trimmed by 3 bases and 7 bases, with 9 bases remaining between them. Germline V gives CDR1 SGHAT, CDR2 FQNNGV. This CDR3 contains 12 residues. In DNA form, the CDR3 reads TGTGCCAGCAGCTTGGACCCTAGTGGCTACACCTTC. This encodes CASSLDPSGYTF.